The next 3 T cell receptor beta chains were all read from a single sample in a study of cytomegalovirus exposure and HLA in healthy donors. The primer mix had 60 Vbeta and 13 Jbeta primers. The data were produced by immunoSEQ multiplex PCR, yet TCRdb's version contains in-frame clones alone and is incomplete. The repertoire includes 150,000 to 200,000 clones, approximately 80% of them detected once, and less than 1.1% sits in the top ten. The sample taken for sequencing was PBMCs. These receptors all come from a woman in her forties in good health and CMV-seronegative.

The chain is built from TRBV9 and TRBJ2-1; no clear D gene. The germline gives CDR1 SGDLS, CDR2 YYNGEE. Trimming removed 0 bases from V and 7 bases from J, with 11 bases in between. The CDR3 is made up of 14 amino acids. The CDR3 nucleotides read TGTGCCAGCAGCGTAGCTTTGGCGGCGAATGAGCAGTTCTTC. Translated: CASSVALAANEQFF. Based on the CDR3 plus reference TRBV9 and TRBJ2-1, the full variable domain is DSGVTQTPKHLITATGQRVTLRCSPRSGDLSVYWYQQSLDQGLQFLIQYYNGEERAKGNILERFSAQQFPDLHSELNLSSLELGDSALYFCASSVALAANEQFFGPGTRLTVL.

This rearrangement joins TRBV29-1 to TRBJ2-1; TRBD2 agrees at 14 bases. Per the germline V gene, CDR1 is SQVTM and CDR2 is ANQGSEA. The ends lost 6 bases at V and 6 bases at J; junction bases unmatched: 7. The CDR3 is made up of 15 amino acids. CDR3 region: CSVPGLAGGSNEQFF. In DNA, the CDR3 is TGCAGCGTGCCAGGACTAGCGGGAGGTTCCAATGAGCAGTTCTTC.

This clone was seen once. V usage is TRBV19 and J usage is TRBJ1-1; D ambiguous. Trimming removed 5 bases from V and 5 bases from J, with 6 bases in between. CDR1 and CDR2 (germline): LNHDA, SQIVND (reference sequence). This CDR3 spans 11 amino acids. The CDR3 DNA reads TGTGCCAGTAGTGCCGGTACTGAAGCTTTCTTT. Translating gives CASSAGTEAFF.